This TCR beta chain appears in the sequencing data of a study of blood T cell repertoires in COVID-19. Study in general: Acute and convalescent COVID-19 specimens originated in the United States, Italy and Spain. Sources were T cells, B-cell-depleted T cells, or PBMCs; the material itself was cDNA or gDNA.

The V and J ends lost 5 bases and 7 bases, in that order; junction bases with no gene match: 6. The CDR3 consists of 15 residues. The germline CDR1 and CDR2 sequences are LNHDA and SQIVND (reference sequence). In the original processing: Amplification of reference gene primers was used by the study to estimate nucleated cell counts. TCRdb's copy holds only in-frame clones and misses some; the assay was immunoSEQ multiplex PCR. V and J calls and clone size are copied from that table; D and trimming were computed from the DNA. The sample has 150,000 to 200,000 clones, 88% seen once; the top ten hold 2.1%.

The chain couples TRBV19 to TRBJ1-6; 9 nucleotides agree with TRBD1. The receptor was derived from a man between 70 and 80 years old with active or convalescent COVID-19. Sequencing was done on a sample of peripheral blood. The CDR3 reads CASSFVGTGNSPLHF. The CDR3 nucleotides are TGTGCCAGTAGTTTCGTAGGGACAGGGAATTCACCCCTCCACTTT.